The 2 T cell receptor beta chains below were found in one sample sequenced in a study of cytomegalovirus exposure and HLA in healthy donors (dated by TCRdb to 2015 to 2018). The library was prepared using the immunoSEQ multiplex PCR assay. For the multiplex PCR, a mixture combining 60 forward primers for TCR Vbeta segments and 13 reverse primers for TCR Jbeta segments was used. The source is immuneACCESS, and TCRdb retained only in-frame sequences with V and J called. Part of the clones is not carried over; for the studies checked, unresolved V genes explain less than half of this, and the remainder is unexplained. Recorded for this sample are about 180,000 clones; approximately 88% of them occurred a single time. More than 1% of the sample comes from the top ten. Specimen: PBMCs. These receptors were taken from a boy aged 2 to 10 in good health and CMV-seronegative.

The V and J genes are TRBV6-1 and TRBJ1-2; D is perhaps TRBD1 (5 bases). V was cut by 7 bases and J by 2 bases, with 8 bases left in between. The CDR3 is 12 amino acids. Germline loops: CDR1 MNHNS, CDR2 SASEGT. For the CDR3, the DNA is TGTGCCAGCATGGGGCGAAACTATGGCTACACCTTC. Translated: CASMGRNYGYTF.

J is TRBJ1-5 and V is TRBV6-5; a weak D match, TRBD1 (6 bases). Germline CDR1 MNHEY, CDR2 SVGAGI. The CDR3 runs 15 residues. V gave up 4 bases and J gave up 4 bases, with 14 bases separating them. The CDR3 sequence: CASSLGTGPNQPQHF. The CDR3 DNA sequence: TGTGCCAGCAGTTTGGGAACAGGGCCGAATCAGCCCCAGCATTTT.